This TCR beta chain was recovered during a study of cytomegalovirus exposure and HLA in healthy donors. Germline CDR1 and CDR2: SGHTA and FQGNSA. The CDR3 totals 12 residues. With 1 base removed from V and 9 bases from J, the gap between germline ends came to 10 bases. Here immunoSEQ multiplex PCR was the method, and the copy in TCRdb shows in-frame clones only, minus some. Among about 160,000 clones, around 85% were seen once, and the ten largest hold approximately 2%. The chain employs TRBV7-2 and TRBJ2-7, with a tentative D call TRBD1 (6 bases). Source material: PBMCs. This receptor was taken from a man aged 25 to 45 in good health and CMV-seropositive. The CDR3 DNA is TGTGCCAGCAGCTTAGGGGGGCCGGGGCAGTACTTC. The encoded protein is CASSLGGPGQYF. Based on the CDR3 plus reference TRBV7-2 and TRBJ2-7, the full variable domain is GAGVSQSPSNKVTEKGKDVELRCDPISGHTALYWYRQSLGQGLEFLIYFQGNSAPDKSGLPSDRFSAERTGGSVSTLTIQRTQQEDSAVYLCASSLGGPGQYFGPGTRLTVT.